The sample holds a few counts of the clone carrying this TCR beta chain. Its cognate antigen is unknown. This sample was taken from a study of CD8+ T cells in alopecia areata. Study-wide results and limits: Among the 100 top clones, expanded CD8+ clones, like scalp clonality, were significantly decreased by tofacitinib.

This CDR3 region has 15 residues. Looked up from germline, CDR1 is SGDLS and CDR2 is YYNGEE. V gave up 0 bases and J gave up 3 bases, with 10 bases separating them. Treatment indicated: oral pan-JAK inhibitor, 5-10 mg twice daily. cDNA reverse transcribed from extracted RNA served as the sequencing template. The data were produced by immunoSEQ multiplex PCR, yet TCRdb's version contains in-frame clones alone and is incomplete. The data contain some 190,000 clones, 45% to 60% of them singletons. The V and J genes are TRBV9 and TRBJ1-5; maybe TRBD1 (5 bases). The TCR originated in a human donor with alopecia areata. The material sequenced was CD8+ T cells sorted from blood, taken at approximately week 51, from a patient treated with tofacitinib. The CDR3 bases are TGTGCCAGCAGCGTAGCTGGCAGGGACAATCAGCCCCAGCATTTT. It yields the protein CASSVAGRDNQPQHF.